This T cell receptor beta chain was observed in a study of blood T cell repertoires in COVID-19. Study overall: T cells, B-cell-depleted T cells, or PBMCs supplied cDNA or gDNA.

Participant age was about 18 to 100 years, and participants resided in fewer than 25 US areas. Donors were grouped by their self-reported clinical history. The count of this clone is one. CDR1 is LGHDT, CDR2 YNNKEL, per germline (reference sequence). Trimming took 0 bases from V and 7 from J, leaving 15 bases between them. This CDR3 has 15 residues. The protocol was immunoSEQ multiplex PCR, while the TCRdb copy is restricted to in-frame clones and leaves out a portion. This sample has about 210,000 clones; 75% to 85% occur once, and the top ten carry roughly 4.3%. The chain recombines TRBV3-1 (or the pseudogene TRBV3-2) with TRBJ1-2; D not resolved. Sequencing was done on a sample of PBMCs or T cells enriched from blood (not recorded which). The clonotype originates from a man under 40 with acute COVID-19. For the CDR3, the DNA is TGTGCCAGCAGCCAAGAAGGAAAAGGACGGGGTGGCTACACCTTC. Protein sequence: CASSQEGKGRGGYTF.